The rows below give T cell receptor beta chains drawn from one sample of a study of blood T cells in healthy people across ages. One entry per CDR3 protein results from TCRdb running MiXCR on the 5' RACE reads. Of 540,000 or so distinct CDR3 sequences in the sample, 45% to 55% were seen once. Sequenced sample: blood. These receptors were taken from a man older than 75 in good health. CDR3s include the opening cysteine and the closing phenylalanine or tryptophan. The D gene is left open where the match is weak. Size tells how often a clone was seen (once, few, many) or the class of an expanded clone, and some rows leave it out.

J | D | size | V | CDR3 | DNA
TRBJ2-3 | TRBD1 | NA | TRBV3-1 | CASSRPGQGSDTQYF | TGTGCCAGCAGCCGTCCGGGACAGGGATCAGATACGCAGTATTTT
TRBJ2-1 | NA | many | TRBV6-6 | CASSPEGAGVEFF | TGTGCCAGCAGTCCCGAGGGGGCGGGAGTAGAGTTCTTC
TRBJ2-1 | NA | NA | TRBV4-1 | CASSQEGLLYNEQFF | TGCGCCAGCAGCCAAGAAGGCCTATTATACAATGAGCAGTTCTTC
TRBJ2-7 | TRBD1 | many | TRBV20-1 | CSAQRARGPLEQYF | TGCAGTGCCCAACGAGCGAGGGGGCCCCTCGAGCAGTACTTC
TRBJ2-1 | TRBD2 | NA | TRBV6-6 | CASSPGLAGGEDEQFF | TGTGCCAGCAGTCCCGGACTAGCGGGGGGAGAGGATGAGCAGTTCTTC
TRBJ2-1 | NA | NA | TRBV5-1 | CASSTGANSYNEQFF | TGCGCCAGCAGCACCGGGGCCAACTCCTACAATGAGCAGTTCTTC
TRBJ2-1 | NA | NA | TRBV7-3 | CASSLQGQIKGNEQFF | TGTGCCAGCAGCCTACAAGGACAAATAAAGGGCAATGAGCAGTTCTTC
TRBJ2-7 | NA | NA | TRBV6-1 | CASSDLRDEQYF | TGTGCCAGCAGTGATTTACGGGACGAGCAGTACTTC
TRBJ1-3 | NA | NA | TRBV4-2 | CASSQEAGGGNTIYF | TGTGCCAGCAGCCAAGAGGCGGGAGGTGGAAACACCATATATTTT
TRBJ2-3 | NA | NA | TRBV7-2 | CASSLASYTQYF | TGTGCCAGCAGCTTAGCTAGCTATACGCAGTATTTT
TRBJ1-2 | NA | NA | TRBV7-9 | CASSFGDHGYTF | TGTGCCAGCAGCTTTGGGGACCATGGCTACACCTTC
TRBJ2-7 | NA | NA | TRBV20-1 | CSARDQRDTSYEQYF | TGCAGTGCTAGAGATCAGAGGGACACCTCCTACGAGCAGTACTTC
TRBJ2-7 | NA | NA | TRBV27 | CASSGLDSYYEQYF | TGTGCCAGCAGTGGGTTGGACAGCTACTACGAGCAGTACTTC
TRBJ1-4 | NA | NA | TRBV7-2 | CARRLLERTNEKLFF | TGTGCCCGCCGACTTCTTGAACGAACTAATGAAAAACTGTTTTTT
TRBJ1-4 | NA | NA | TRBV10-3 | CAISESEINEKLFF | TGTGCCATCAGTGAGTCAGAGATTAATGAAAAACTGTTTTTT
TRBJ2-1 | TRBD2 | NA | TRBV7-3 | CASSPIAGGIYEQFF | TGTGCCAGCAGCCCGATAGCGGGAGGGATATATGAGCAGTTCTTC
TRBJ2-3 | TRBD1 | NA | TRBV20-1 | CSARRRTGEADTQYF | TGCAGTGCTAGGAGGAGGACAGGGGAGGCAGATACGCAGTATTTT
TRBJ1-2 | TRBD1 | few | TRBV12-3/TRBV12-4 | CASSFGTATGYTF | TGTGCCAGCAGTTTTGGGACAGCAACAGGCTACACCTTC
TRBJ2-1 | TRBD1 | NA | TRBV7-2 | CASSSERWTGMRNEQFF | TGTGCCAGCAGCTCCGAACGGTGGACAGGGATGAGGAATGAGCAGTTCTTC
TRBJ1-6 | NA | NA | TRBV15 | CATRGRDWNSPLHF | TGTGCCACAAGAGGGCGAGACTGGAATTCACCCCTCCACTTT
TRBJ2-7 | NA | many | TRBV6-6 | CASTGPAAYEQYF | TGTGCCAGCACGGGCCCAGCAGCCTACGAGCAGTACTTC
TRBJ1-5 | NA | once | TRBV29-1 | CSVEDQGSTQHF | TGCAGCGTTGAAGATCAAGGATCTACCCAGCATTTT
TRBJ1-1 | NA | few | TRBV6-5 | CASTGGAGTEAFF | TGTGCCAGCACGGGAGGGGCAGGTACTGAAGCTTTCTTT
TRBJ1-2 | NA | NA | TRBV6-6 | CASSVAEFNYGYTF | TGTGCCAGCAGTGTGGCTGAATTCAACTATGGCTACACCTTC
TRBJ1-1 | TRBD1 | NA | TRBV20-1 | CSARGQFTEAFF | TGCAGTGCTAGGGGACAGTTCACTGAAGCTTTCTTT
TRBJ1-2 | NA | few | TRBV3-1 | CASSQWTARRGYGYTF | TGTGCCAGCAGCCAATGGACAGCAAGACGAGGCTATGGCTACACCTTC
TRBJ2-3 | TRBD1 | once | TRBV24-1 | CATSDPPRDSSNTDTQYF | TGTGCCACCAGTGATCCGCCCCGGGACAGTTCGAACACAGATACGCAGTATTTT
TRBJ2-3 | TRBD2 | few | TRBV20-1 | CSTLGGGTDTQYF | TGCAGTACTTTGGGGGGGGGCACAGATACGCAGTATTTT
TRBJ2-6 | NA | NA | TRBV10-3 | CAISAGTPSGANVLTF | TGTGCCATCAGTGCTGGGACCCCCTCTGGGGCCAACGTCCTGACTTTC